The 9 T cell receptor beta chains below all came from one sample that was sequenced in a study of blood T cell repertoires in COVID-19. Some clones are missing from TCRdb's copy, which holds only in-frame ones; the method was immunoSEQ multiplex PCR. The sample holds some 250,000 clones; roughly 88% are singletons and the top ten take approximately 2%. Sequenced sample: PBMCs or T cells enriched from blood (not recorded which). The receptors derive from a woman aged 45 to 65 who had recovered from COVID-19.

The V and J genes are TRBV7-8 and TRBJ2-2; D uncertain. CDR1 SGHVS and CDR2 FQNEAQ come from the germline V gene. Trimming left V 2 bases short and J 1 base short, with 14 bases between. CDR3 length equals 17 residues. The CDR3 region has the DNA TGTGCCAGCAGCTTACTTACCGGTCTCCGGAACACCGGGGAGCTGTTTTTT. Its translation: CASSLLTGLRNTGELFF.

The chain employs TRBV2 and TRBJ2-7; possible D gene TRBD2, 5 bases. The germline gives CDR1 SNHLY, CDR2 FYNNEI. The CDR3 covers 16 residues. With 2 bases removed from V and 2 bases from J, the gap between germline ends came to 16 bases. CDR3 nucleotides: TGTGCCAGCAGTGAATCCGTTGACTGGGAGCCCTACGAGCAGTACTTC. This gives the protein CASSESVDWEPYEQYF.

The chain joins TRBV7-2 to TRBJ1-2, with TRBD1 matching 7 bases. CDR1 and CDR2 from the germline V gene are SGHTA and FQGNSA. The CDR3 has 18 residues. V trimming: 8 bases; J trimming: 7 bases; junction bases outside the gene matches: 25. In nucleotides, the CDR3 is TGTGCCAGCTCCCTAAAGTGGAGGGGGCGCATTATATCTGGTGGCTACACCTTC. The encoded protein is CASSLKWRGRIISGGYTF.

The chain joins TRBV28 to TRBJ1-1; no definite D call. CDR3 length: 15 amino acids. V lost 0 bases to trimming and J lost 0 bases, with 8 bases between them. The germline V gene encodes CDR1 MDHEN and CDR2 SYDVKM. The CDR3 region is CASSLWAGMNTEAFF. In nucleotides, the CDR3 is TGTGCCAGCAGTTTATGGGCAGGCATGAACACTGAAGCTTTCTTT.

The CDR3 DNA reads TGCGCCAGCAGTATTACTAGCGGGAGCGGTGGGTACGAGCAGTACTTC. Amino acids: CASSITSGSGGYEQYF. The chain couples TRBV5-1 to TRBJ2-7, with 11 positions matching TRBD2. The CDR3 consists of 16 residues. With 5 bases clipped from V and 4 bases from J, the junction kept 11 bases outside the gene matches. The V gene's germline CDR1 is SGHRS and CDR2 YFSETQ.

The chain carries TRBV7-8 and TRBJ1-4; D is possibly TRBD1 (6 bases). CDR1 SGHVS and CDR2 FQNEAQ come from the germline V gene. Trimming stripped 0 bases from V and 13 bases from J, with 9 bases between. CDR3 size: 12 residues. The CDR3 DNA sequence: TGTGCCAGCAGCTTAGCGGGCAGGGGACTGTTTTTT. Protein: CASSLAGRGLFF.

The genes are TRBV14 and TRBJ1-1; no reliable D call. V lost 4 bases to trimming and J lost 4 bases, with 10 bases between them. Germline CDR1 reads SGHDN; CDR2 reads FVKESK. CDR3 length equals 13 residues. The CDR3 nucleotides are TGTGCCAGCAGCCTATCGAGGAGCACTGAAGCTTTCTTT. As protein: CASSLSRSTEAFF.

There are a few counts of this clone. The chain joins TRBV28 to TRBJ2-1, with D uncertain. This CDR3 has 13 amino acids. From germline, CDR1 is MDHEN and CDR2 SYDVKM. The germline V and J ends were trimmed by 2 bases and 8 bases, with 10 bases remaining between them. CDR3 region: CASSLVNSHEQFF. CDR3 DNA sequence: TGTGCCAGCAGTTTAGTCAACAGCCATGAGCAGTTCTTC.

Only a few counts were recorded for this clone. The CDR3 protein is CASSFYPDREGYEQYF. In DNA form, the CDR3 reads TGTGCCAGCAGTTTCTACCCGGACAGGGAAGGCTACGAGCAGTACTTC. V usage is TRBV28 and J usage is TRBJ2-7; TRBD1 aligns across 8 bases. CDR1 is MDHEN, CDR2 SYDVKM, per germline. The CDR3 loop spans 16 amino acids. Trimming at V came to 3 bases and at J to 3 bases, leaving 10 bases not matched to a gene. Full variable domain (missing parts from reference TRBV28 and TRBJ2-7): DVKVTQSSRYLVKRTGEKVFLECVQDMDHENMFWYRQDPGLGLRLIYFSYDVKMKEKGDIPEGYSVSREKKERFSLILESASTNQTSMYLCASSFYPDREGYEQYFGPGTRLTVT.